The 18 T cell receptor beta chains presented below share a single source sample, sequenced in a study of T-cell memory formation after mild COVID-19 (dated by TCRdb to the early 2020s). Library prep was done by 5' RACE. The listed sequencing device is Illumina NovaSeq 6000. TCRdb trimmed the raw reads at Q25, called clones with MiXCR and kept productive beta chains. All rows with the same CDR3 protein become a single entry with the most common DNA and genes. This sample has hundreds of thousands of distinct CDR3 sequences in its table, and 15% to 20% of those were observed once. Around 12% of the sample comes from the top ten. Sequenced material: PBMCs or a T cell subset sorted from them (not recorded which). The receptor source for this set is an adult woman who had mild COVID-19 (a few samples of this study predate the infection). The sample titles of this study are shuffled in the database, so cell type and time point are left out; the donor was told from shared clones.

This chain joins TRBV6-5 and TRBJ2-7; either TRBD1 or TRBD2 may supply D (6 bases each). CDR1 and CDR2 (germline): MNHEY, SVGAGI. The CDR3 runs 14 residues. Trimming took off 6 bases at V and 0 bases at J, with 12 bases between the two ends. The CDR3 loop reads CASRRGVTSYEQYF. CDR3 nucleotides: TGTGCCAGCAGAAGGGGGGTCACCTCCTACGAGCAGTACTTC.

This clonotype showed up many times. The V call is TRBV25-1, the J call TRBJ2-5; D is possibly TRBD2 (5 bases). Germline lookup yields CDR1 MGHDK and CDR2 SYGVNS. There are 11 residues in the CDR3. V was clipped by 8 bases and J by 4 bases, with 8 bases between them. This CDR3 reads CASGRGETQYF. CDR3 DNA sequence: TGTGCCAGCGGACGGGGAGAGACCCAGTACTTC.

The V call is TRBV7-9, the J call TRBJ2-5; D is perhaps TRBD2 (5 bases). This CDR3 is 13 amino acids long. Germline-derived CDR1 and CDR2 are SEHNR and FQNEAQ (reference sequence). Trimming removed 4 bases at V and 2 bases at J, with 8 bases between. CDR3 sequence: CASSSDWQETQYF. In DNA, the CDR3 is TGTGCCAGCAGCTCGGACTGGCAAGAGACCCAGTACTTC.

The rearrangement joins TRBV29-1 to TRBJ1-1; D call uncertain. The CDR3 spans 13 residues. CDR1 and CDR2 from the germline V gene are SQVTM and ANQGSEA. Trimming removed 2 bases from V and 6 bases from J, with 13 bases in between. The CDR3 sequence is CSVEMASNAEAFF. The CDR3 DNA reads as TGCAGCGTTGAAATGGCCTCTAACGCTGAAGCTTTCTTT.

The rearrangement links TRBV7-2 to TRBJ2-1; possibly TRBD1 or TRBD2 for D (5 bases each). The CDR3 runs 14 residues. V was pared by 5 bases and J by 8 bases, with 16 bases between. Germline assignment: CDR1 SGHTA and CDR2 FQGNSA. This chain's CDR3 is CASSPPARGDEQFF. The CDR3 DNA is TGTGCCAGCAGCCCCCCCGCGAGGGGAGATGAGCAGTTCTTC. Filled out from reference TRBV7-2 and TRBJ2-1, the complete variable domain reads GAGVSQSPSNKVTEKGKDVELRCDPISGHTALYWYRQSLGQGLEFLIYFQGNSAPDKSGLPSDRFSAERTGGSVSTLTIQRTQQEDSAVYLCASSPPARGDEQFFGPGTRLTVL.

Points on this clonotype: One junction end does not reproduce the germline sequence, and a read error may be involved. V is TRBV12-3 or TRBV12-4 and J is TRBJ2-2, with 11 bases aligning to TRBD1. CDR3 length: 19 residues. CDR3 in amino acids: CASTHTGQGAGGNTGELFF. CDR3 nucleotides: TGTGCCAGCACCCACACTGGACAGGGGGCAGGGGGAAACACCGGTGAGCTGTTTTTT.

V gene TRBV18 combines with J gene TRBJ1-5; 9 positions agree with TRBD1. Trimming at V came to 5 bases and at J to 8 bases, leaving 7 bases not matched to a gene. The CDR3 has 14 amino acids. Per germline, CDR1 KGHSH and CDR2 LQKENI. The CDR3 is CASSTDRGRKPQHF. The CDR3 DNA follows: TGTGCCAGCTCAACTGACAGGGGGAGGAAGCCCCAGCATTTT.

V usage is TRBV24-1 and J usage is TRBJ2-5, with 13 bases that match TRBD2. Trimming at V came to 4 bases and at J to 1 base, leaving 5 bases not matched to a gene. Germline V gene sequence: CDR1 KGHDR, CDR2 SFDVKD. This CDR3 has 17 residues. The CDR3 coding sequence is TGTGCCACCAGTGACAGACTAGCGGGAGGAAGCCAAGAGACCCAGTACTTC. Translating gives CATSDRLAGGSQETQYF.

This clonotype was seen only a few times. The chain is built from TRBV30 and TRBJ1-5, with TRBD1 identical over 10 bases. With V trimmed by 4 bases and J by 6 bases, 6 bases remained unmatched. CDR1 GTSNPN and CDR2 SVGIG come from the germline V gene (reference sequence). This CDR3 has 14 amino acids. DNA for the CDR3: TGTGCCTGGACGGGACAGGGGAAAAGTCAGCCCCAGCATTTT. Its protein product is CAWTGQGKSQPQHF.

This clonotype was picked up a small number of times. The chain carries TRBV5-1 and TRBJ2-3; 9 bases match TRBD1. The CDR3 has 13 amino acids. Germline V gene sequence: CDR1 SGHRS, CDR2 YFSETQ. Losses at the gene ends were 7 bases for V and 2 bases for J; bases not matched to a gene: 2. In DNA form, the CDR3 reads TGCGCCAGCGGGGACAGGGTCACAGATACGCAGTATTTT. Protein: CASGDRVTDTQYF.

The gene calls are TRBV21-1 and TRBJ2-5; the table's D call of TRBD1 was not tested on the DNA. TRBV21-1 has pseudogene status. The length of the CDR3 is 15 residues. CDR3 nucleotides: TGTGCCAGCAGCAATCATGAGGGGGGAAAAGAGACCCAGTACTTC. It yields the protein CASSNHEGGKETQYF.

The rearrangement joins TRBV5-1 to TRBJ1-6; TRBD1 matches at 7 bases. The J segment lost 6 bases and the V segment lost 7 bases, leaving 13 bases of the junction unmatched. This CDR3 is built from 16 residues. Germline V lookup: CDR1 SGHRS, CDR2 YFSETQ. CDR3 residues: CASGTGTAAGNSPLHF. Here the CDR3 DNA reads TGCGCCAGCGGGACCGGGACAGCAGCGGGTAATTCACCCCTCCACTTT.

The chain links TRBV12-3 or TRBV12-4 to TRBJ2-1; D not certain. The CDR3 covers 17 residues. V was shortened by 3 bases and J by 0 bases, with 15 bases between the two germline ends. CDR3 nucleotides: TGTGCCAGCAGTTTCGGAGAAGGCAGAAGCTCCTACAATGAGCAGTTCTTC. It codes for CASSFGEGRSSYNEQFF.

V usage is TRBV19 and J usage is TRBJ1-1; a weak D match, TRBD1 (5 bases). The V and J ends lost 7 bases and 1 base respectively, with 13 bases between them. CDR1 and CDR2 (germline): LNHDA, SQIVND (reference sequence). The CDR3 is made up of 14 amino acids. The CDR3 protein is CASTLRGGNTEAFF. In DNA, the CDR3 is TGTGCCAGTACCCTCCGGGGGGGGAACACTGAAGCTTTCTTT. Filled out from reference TRBV19 and TRBJ1-1, the complete variable domain reads DGGITQSPKYLFRKEGQNVTLSCEQNLNHDAMYWYRQDPGQGLRLIYYSQIVNDFQKGDIAEGYSVSREKKESFPLTVTSAQKNPTAFYLCASTLRGGNTEAFFGQGTRLTVV.

This clonotype occurred a few times. V usage is TRBV29-1 and J usage is TRBJ1-1, with a possible D match to TRBD1 (5 bases). The length of the CDR3 is 14 residues. The germline V gene has CDR1 SQVTM and CDR2 ANQGSEA. V lost 4 bases to trimming and J lost 0 bases, with 12 bases between them. The CDR3 spells CSVAGGILNTEAFF. In DNA form, the CDR3 reads TGCAGCGTTGCGGGGGGGATCTTGAACACTGAAGCTTTCTTT.

The rearrangement uses TRBV2 and TRBJ1-2; 10 bases are shared with TRBD1. The ends lost 9 bases at V and 4 bases at J; junction bases unmatched: 14. There are 16 residues in the CDR3. Germline loops: CDR1 SNHLY, CDR2 FYNNEI. The chain's CDR3 is CARPSPRGQGIYGYTF. The CDR3 nucleotides read TGTGCCAGACCCTCCCCCCGGGGACAGGGGATCTATGGCTACACCTTC. Full variable domain (outside the CDR3, taken from reference TRBV2 and TRBJ1-2): EPEVTQTPSHQVTQMGQEVILRCVPISNHLYFYWYRQILGQKVEFLVSFYNNEISEKSEIFDDQFSVERPDGSNFTLKIRSTKLEDSAMYFCARPSPRGQGIYGYTFGSGTRLTVV.

This chain joins TRBV6-5 and TRBJ1-2; 11 bases are shared with TRBD1. The germline V gene encodes CDR1 MNHEY and CDR2 SVGAGI. V dropped 6 bases and J dropped 8; count of bases not matched to a gene: 20. The CDR3 extends over 18 amino acids. The chain's CDR3 is CASSNPDRGRSYFRGYTF. The CDR3 DNA sequence: TGTGCCAGCAGCAATCCGGACAGGGGGCGAAGTTATTTCAGAGGCTACACCTTC.

In this sample, this clonotype turned up once. The V and J genes are TRBV28 and TRBJ1-1; D perhaps matches TRBD1 (5 bases). The CDR3 runs to 11 residues. Trimming shortened V by 5 bases and J by 7 bases, and 8 bases separated the two germline ends. In germline, CDR1 is MDHEN, CDR2 SYDVKM. The CDR3 sequence: CASSQGHEAFF. The CDR3 DNA is TGTGCCAGCAGTCAGGGTCATGAAGCTTTCTTT.